This TCR beta chain was recorded in a study of blood T cell repertoires in COVID-19. On the study more broadly: Sites in the United States, Italy and Spain provided acute and convalescent COVID-19 samples.

Individuals drawn from approximately 26 US areas were roughly 18 to 100 years old. Clinical histories supplied by participants themselves formed the basis of cohort assignment. CDR1 and CDR2 (germline): MNHEY, SMNVEV (reference sequence). The CDR3 is 13 residues long. The V end lost 4 bases, the J end lost 4 bases, and 11 bases lay between the germline ends. TCRdb's copy holds only in-frame clones and misses some; the assay was immunoSEQ multiplex PCR. The table records 250,000 or so clones, approximately 90% of them present only once. V and J are TRBV27 and TRBJ2-7, with a tentative D call TRBD1 (5 bases). The receptor's source is a woman in her 30s with acute COVID-19. Sequences were obtained from PBMCs or T cells enriched from blood (not recorded which). The CDR3 sequence is CASSSYQGYEQYF. The CDR3 DNA sequence: TGTGCCAGCAGTTCTTACCAGGGATACGAGCAGTACTTC.